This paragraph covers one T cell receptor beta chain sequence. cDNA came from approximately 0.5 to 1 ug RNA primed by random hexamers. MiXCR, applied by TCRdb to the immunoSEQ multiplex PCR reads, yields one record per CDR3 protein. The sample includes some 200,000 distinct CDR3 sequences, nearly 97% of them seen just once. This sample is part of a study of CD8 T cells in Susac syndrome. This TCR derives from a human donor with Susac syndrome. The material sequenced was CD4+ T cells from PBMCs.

The CDR3: CASSLRRGQETQYF. The CDR3 nucleotides are TGTGCCAGCAGTTTACGGCGGGGCCAAGAGACCCAGTACTTC. The chain is built from TRBV12-3 or TRBV12-4 and TRBJ2-5; D possibly corresponds to TRBD2 (6 bases). This CDR3 is built from 14 residues. Between the trimmed V and J ends, which lost 2 bases and 1 base, there was a span of 8 bases.